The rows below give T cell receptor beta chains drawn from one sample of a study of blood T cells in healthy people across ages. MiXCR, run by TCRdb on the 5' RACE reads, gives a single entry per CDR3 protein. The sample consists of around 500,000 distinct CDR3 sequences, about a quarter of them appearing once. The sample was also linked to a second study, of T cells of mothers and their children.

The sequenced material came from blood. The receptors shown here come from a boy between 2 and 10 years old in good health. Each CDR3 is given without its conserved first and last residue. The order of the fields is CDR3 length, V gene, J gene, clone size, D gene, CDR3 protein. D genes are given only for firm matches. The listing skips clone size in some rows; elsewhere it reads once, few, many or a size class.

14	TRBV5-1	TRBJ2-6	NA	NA	ASSLVSGGGANVLT
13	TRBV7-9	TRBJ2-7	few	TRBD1	ASSQAGQGLSEQY
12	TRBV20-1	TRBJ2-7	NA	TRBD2	SAREGTSVYEQY
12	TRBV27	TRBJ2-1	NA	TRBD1	ASSSQGAVNEQF
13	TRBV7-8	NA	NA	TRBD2	ASSLYSGTSYEQY
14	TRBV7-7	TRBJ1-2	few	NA	ASSSLGHAANYGYT
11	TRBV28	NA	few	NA	ASSLSGANEQF
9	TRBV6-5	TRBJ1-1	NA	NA	ASSFLGAAF
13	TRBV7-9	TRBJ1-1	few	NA	ASSTRQIRNTEAF
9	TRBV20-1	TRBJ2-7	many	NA	SARRGNEQY
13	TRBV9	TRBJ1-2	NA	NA	ASSPEGHGDYGYT
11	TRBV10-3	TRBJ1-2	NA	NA	ATASPLNYGYT
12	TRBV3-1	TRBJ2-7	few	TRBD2	ASSTGLAAYEQY
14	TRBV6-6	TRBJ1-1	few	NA	ASTEGLLGVNTEAF
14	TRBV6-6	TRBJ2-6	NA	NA	ASSYSLQGGANVLT
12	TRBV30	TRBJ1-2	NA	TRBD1	AWTTGQPNYGYT
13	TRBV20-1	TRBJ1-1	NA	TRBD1	SASRTGRVSTEAF
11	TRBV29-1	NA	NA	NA	SVEGHLGIGQF
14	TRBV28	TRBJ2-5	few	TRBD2	ASSLVTSGLQETQY
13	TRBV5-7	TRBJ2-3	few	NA	ASSLVPKDTDTQY
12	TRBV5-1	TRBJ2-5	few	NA	ASSIQGSGETQY
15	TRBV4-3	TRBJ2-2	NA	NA	ASSQEAAGGFPGELF
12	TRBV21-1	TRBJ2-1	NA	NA	ASSKGASGNEQF
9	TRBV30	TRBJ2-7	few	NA	AWTFAREQY
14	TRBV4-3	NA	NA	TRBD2	ASSQALAGVGYEQY
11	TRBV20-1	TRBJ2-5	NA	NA	SASGPWGETQY
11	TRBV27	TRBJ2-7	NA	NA	ASKIQGRYEQY
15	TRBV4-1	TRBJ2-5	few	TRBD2	ASSQEGGAGESETQY
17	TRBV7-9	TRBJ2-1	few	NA	ASSPSVGSTGFSYNEQF
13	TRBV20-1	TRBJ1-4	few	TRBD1	SAGGQGSLSEKLF
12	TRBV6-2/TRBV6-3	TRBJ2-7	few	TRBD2	AGSAIAGGYEQY
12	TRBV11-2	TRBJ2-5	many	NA	ASSSTARGETQY
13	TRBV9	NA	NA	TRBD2	ASSGASGGANEQF
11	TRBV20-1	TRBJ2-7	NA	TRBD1	SGTTGSVYEQY
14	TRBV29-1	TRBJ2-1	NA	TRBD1	SVEKLLDRAYNEQF
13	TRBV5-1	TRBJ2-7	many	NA	ASSLDGGRFYEQY
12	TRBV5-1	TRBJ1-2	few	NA	ASSLGHQNYGYT
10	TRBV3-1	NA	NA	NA	AVDQGRNEQF
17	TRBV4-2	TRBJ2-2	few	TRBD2	ASSQDWDLAGVNTGELF
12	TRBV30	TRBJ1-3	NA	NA	AWTTGYSGNTIY
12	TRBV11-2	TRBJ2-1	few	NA	ASSSVRRYNEQF
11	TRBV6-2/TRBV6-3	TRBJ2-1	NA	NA	ASGGGTYNEQF
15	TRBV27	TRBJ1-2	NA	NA	ASSLIESAGLTYGYT
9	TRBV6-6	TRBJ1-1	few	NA	ASQVNTEAF
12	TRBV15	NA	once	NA	ATSRASQRETQY
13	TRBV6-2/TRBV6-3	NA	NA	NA	ASSYGDKSSYEQY
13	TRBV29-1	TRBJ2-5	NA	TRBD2	SVYRLAGGPETQY